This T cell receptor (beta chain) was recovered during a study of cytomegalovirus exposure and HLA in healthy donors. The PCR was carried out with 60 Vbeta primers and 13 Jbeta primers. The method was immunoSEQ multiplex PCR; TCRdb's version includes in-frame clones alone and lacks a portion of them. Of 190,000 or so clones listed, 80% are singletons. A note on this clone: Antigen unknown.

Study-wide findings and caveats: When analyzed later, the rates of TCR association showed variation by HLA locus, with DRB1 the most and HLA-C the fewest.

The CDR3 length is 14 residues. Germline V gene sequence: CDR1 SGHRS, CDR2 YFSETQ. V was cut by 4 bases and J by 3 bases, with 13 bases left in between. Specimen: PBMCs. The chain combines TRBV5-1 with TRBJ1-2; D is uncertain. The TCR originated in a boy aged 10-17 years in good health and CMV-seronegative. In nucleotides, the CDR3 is TGCGCCAGCAGCGGACTTCCAAGGGACTATGGCTACACCTTC. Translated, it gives CASSGLPRDYGYTF.